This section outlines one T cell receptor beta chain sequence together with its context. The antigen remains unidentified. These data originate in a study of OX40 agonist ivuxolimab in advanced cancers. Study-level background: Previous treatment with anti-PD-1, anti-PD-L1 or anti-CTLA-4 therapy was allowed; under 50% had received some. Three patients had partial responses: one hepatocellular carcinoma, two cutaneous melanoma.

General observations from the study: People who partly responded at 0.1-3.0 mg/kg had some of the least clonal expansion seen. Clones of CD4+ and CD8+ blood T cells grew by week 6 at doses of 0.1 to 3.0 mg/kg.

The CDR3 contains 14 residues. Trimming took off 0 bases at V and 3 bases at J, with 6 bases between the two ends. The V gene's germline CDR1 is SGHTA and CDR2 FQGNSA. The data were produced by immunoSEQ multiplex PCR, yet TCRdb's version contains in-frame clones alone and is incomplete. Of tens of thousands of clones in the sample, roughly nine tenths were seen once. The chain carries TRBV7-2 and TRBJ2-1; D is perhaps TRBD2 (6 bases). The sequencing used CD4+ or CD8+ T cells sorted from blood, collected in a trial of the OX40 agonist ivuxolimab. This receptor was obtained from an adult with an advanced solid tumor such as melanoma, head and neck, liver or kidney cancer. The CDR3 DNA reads TGTGCCAGCAGCTTAGCGGGGGGCTACAATGAGCAGTTCTTC. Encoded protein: CASSLAGGYNEQFF.